The rows below give T cell receptor beta chains drawn from one sample of a study of T cell repertoires in cytomegalovirus infection. MiXCR, applied by TCRdb to the reads, yields one record per CDR3 protein. This sample has fewer than 350,000 distinct CDR3 sequences, with about a sixth found just once. The sample comprised PBMCs. The receptors were gathered from a human donor in good health (CMV status not recorded). Some clones in this sample may be carry-over from other donors' samples. The CDR3 runs from the conserved cysteine through the conserved F or W. A D gene is named only where the DNA matches it firmly. Rows may omit the clone size; those that give it use once, few, many or a size class.

V gene,D gene,CDR3 length,J gene,clone size,CDR3 DNA,CDR3 protein
TRBV7-2,TRBD2,18,TRBJ2-7,many,TGTGCCAGCAGCTTAGAGGGGGAGTCGGCTAGCGGGGTCTACGAGCAGTACTTC,CASSLEGESASGVYEQYF
TRBV7-8,TRBD1,14,TRBJ2-7,many,TGTGCCAGCAGCTTAGGGCGACAGGGGGCAAAGCAGTACTTC,CASSLGRQGAKQYF
TRBV7-2,TRBD1,16,TRBJ2-2,many,TGTGCCAGCAGCCGTAACGGACAGGGTAACACCGGGGAGCTGTTTTTT,CASSRNGQGNTGELFF
TRBV28,-,13,TRBJ1-2,once,TGTGCCAGCAGAACGACAGACCTCTATGGCTACACCTTC,CASRTTDLYGYTF
TRBV7-2,TRBD1,14,TRBJ1-1,many,TGTGCCAGCAGAGGGCGGGACAGAGGGTCTGAAGCTTTCTTT,CASRGRDRGSEAFF
TRBV7-2,-,14,TRBJ1-1,many,TGTGCCAGCAGCTTAGCCCAGTCGAACACTGAAGCTTTCTTT,CASSLAQSNTEAFF
TRBV6-5,-,17,TRBJ1-5,few,TGTGCCAGCAGTTACAAGTCGGGGAGGGGAATCAATCAGCCCCAGCATTTT,CASSYKSGRGINQPQHF
TRBV18,TRBD1,16,TRBJ2-7,few,TGTGCCAGCTCACCACAACAGGGGGCTATTAACTACGAGCAGTACTTC,CASSPQQGAINYEQYF
TRBV12-3/TRBV12-4,-,15,TRBJ1-1,many,TGTGCCAGCAGTCTGATCCAGGGAATGAACACTGAAGCTTTCTTT,CASSLIQGMNTEAFF
TRBV7-2,-,15,TRBJ1-6,many,TGTGCCAGCAGCCTCCAACGGAGTTATAATTCACCCCTCCACTTT,CASSLQRSYNSPLHF
TRBV7-9,-,13,TRBJ1-1,-,TGTGCCAGCACCGCAAGGGGCAACGACGGAGCTTTCTTT,CASTARGNDGAFF
TRBV29-1,-,12,TRBJ2-3,-,TGCAGCGTCTCCCCGGAGACAGATACGCAGTATTTT,CSVSPETDTQYF
TRBV6-6,TRBD1,14,TRBJ2-4,few,TGTGCCAGCAGTTACGAGGGACAGATAAACATTCAGTACTTC,CASSYEGQINIQYF
TRBV5-8,TRBD1,15,TRBJ1-5,-,TGTGCCAGCAGCGACTGGACAGGTCTAAATCAGCCCCAGCATTTT,CASSDWTGLNQPQHF
TRBV20-1,-,13,TRBJ1-6,few,TGCAGTGCTAGAGCAGGGGTGGATTCACCCCTCCACTTT,CSARAGVDSPLHF
TRBV20-1,TRBD2,15,TRBJ2-3,few,TGCAGTGCTAGGGTTATAGCGGGGGGCACAGATACGCAGTATTTT,CSARVIAGGTDTQYF
TRBV12-3/TRBV12-4,-,16,TRBJ1-4,few,TGTGCCAGCAGTCCCTTCGTTGGGGGGGGGAATGAAAAACTGTTTTTT,CASSPFVGGGNEKLFF
TRBV28,-,14,TRBJ1-2,-,TGTGCCCACAAGGGGGGTACGAATCTCTATGGCTACACCTTC,CAHKGGTNLYGYTF
TRBV6-2/TRBV6-3,TRBD1,17,TRBJ2-7,-,TGTGCCAGCAGTCCCGAGATCAGGGGACAGGGTATCTCCGAGCAGTACTTC,CASSPEIRGQGISEQYF
TRBV4-2,TRBD1,16,TRBJ1-3,-,TGTGCCAGCAGCCAAGGGGACAGCCGAACTGGAAACACCATATATTTT,CASSQGDSRTGNTIYF
TRBV5-5,TRBD1,15,TRBJ2-7,-,TGTGCCAGCAGCTGGGACAGGGGAAGCTCCTACGAGCAGTACTTC,CASSWDRGSSYEQYF
TRBV9,TRBD2,16,TRBJ2-7,few,TGTGCCAGCAGCGTATCTTGGCGGGGGGGCATCTACGAGCAGTACTTC,CASSVSWRGGIYEQYF
TRBV19,-,17,TRBJ1-2,-,TGTGCCAGTAGTCCAAGTTGGGCCCTGGGCAATCTGTATGGCTACACCTTC,CASSPSWALGNLYGYTF
TRBV7-2,TRBD1,16,TRBJ1-4,many,TGTGCCAGCAGCCCTATATCGGGACAGGGGCGTGAAAAACTGTTTTTT,CASSPISGQGREKLFF
TRBV12-3/TRBV12-4,-,15,TRBJ2-1,few,TGTGCCAGCAGTTTAGACAGGGTTCGGGAAGGTGAGCAGTTCTTC,CASSLDRVREGEQFF
TRBV20-1,TRBD1,18,TRBJ1-5,few,TGCAGTGCTAGAGATATATTGAGGGACAGAATAAGCAATCAGCCCCAGCATTTT,CSARDILRDRISNQPQHF
TRBV5-4,TRBD2,16,TRBJ2-1,once,TGTGCCAGCAGCTTGAGACTAGCGGGGGTTGGGAATGAGCAGTTCTTC,CASSLRLAGVGNEQFF
TRBV20-1,-,15,TRBJ1-6,few,TGCAGTGCTAGAGATCGCGGGGGGTTAAATTCACCCCTCCACTTT,CSARDRGGLNSPLHF
TRBV2,TRBD2,15,TRBJ2-2,few,TGTGCCAGCAAGGGTCTAGCGGGGTCGGTCGGGGAGCTGTTTTTT,CASKGLAGSVGELFF
TRBV4-1,-,15,TRBJ2-7,-,TGCGCCAGCAGCCAGCAGGGTGTCCCGGAGGGCGAGCAGTACTTC,CASSQQGVPEGEQYF
TRBV27,-,13,TRBJ2-5,-,TGTGCCAGCAGTCCGAGATTTCAAGAGACCCAGTACTTC,CASSPRFQETQYF
TRBV23-1,-,14,TRBJ1-1,-,TGCGCCAGCAGTCATCCCGACAGAAACACTGAAGCTTTCTTT,CASSHPDRNTEAFF
TRBV2,TRBD1,15,TRBJ1-5,many,TGTGCCAGCAGTGCGGACAGGCTTGGCAATCAGCCCCAGCATTTT,CASSADRLGNQPQHF
TRBV7-8,-,13,TRBJ2-1,-,TGTGCCAGCAGCCATTCTCCCGTAAATGAGCAGTTCTTC,CASSHSPVNEQFF
TRBV28,TRBD1,15,TRBJ2-5,few,TGTGCCAGCAGTGGACAGGGGGCGATCCAAGAGACCCAGTACTTC,CASSGQGAIQETQYF
TRBV27,-,11,TRBJ1-6,few,TGTGCCAGCAGTGGAGCAGGGCCCCTCCACTTT,CASSGAGPLHF
TRBV28,-,13,TRBJ1-2,many,TGTGCCACCCACACGGGGAGGGTGCAAGGCTACACCTTC,CATHTGRVQGYTF
TRBV12-3/TRBV12-4,-,11,TRBJ2-1,many,TGTGCCAGCAGCCGCTCCGATGAGCAGTTCTTC,CASSRSDEQFF
TRBV27,TRBD2,17,TRBJ2-5,-,TGTGCCAGCAGTTCCCCGGGACTAGCGGGGGACCTAGAGACCCAGTACTTC,CASSSPGLAGDLETQYF
TRBV7-2,TRBD1,13,TRBJ2-5,many,TGTGCCAGCAGCTCAGACAGGGATCAGACCCAGTACTTC,CASSSDRDQTQYF
TRBV28,-,15,TRBJ2-7,-,TGTGCCAGCAGTTTATGGGACAGCCATGATTACGAGCAGTACTTC,CASSLWDSHDYEQYF
TRBV19,TRBD1,15,TRBJ1-1,-,TGTGCCAGTATTAAGAGGACAGGGTCGAACACTGAAGCTTTCTTT,CASIKRTGSNTEAFF
TRBV7-3,-,17,TRBJ2-3,many,TGTGCCAGCAGCCCGTCAGGGGGGAGGACAAGAGCAGATACGCAGTATTTT,CASSPSGGRTRADTQYF
TRBV12-3/TRBV12-4,TRBD1,14,TRBJ1-4,-,TGTGCCAGCAGTCCTGGGACAGGGATTGAAAAACTGTTTTTT,CASSPGTGIEKLFF
TRBV12-3/TRBV12-4,-,15,TRBJ2-3,-,TGTGCCAGCAGTTCAGGCGGCAGGGGAAGAGATACGCAGTATTTT,CASSSGGRGRDTQYF
TRBV5-6,-,14,TRBJ1-5,few,TGTGCCAGCAGGGCCGGCAGCTCCAATCAGCCCCAGCATTTT,CASRAGSSNQPQHF
TRBV18,TRBD1,17,TRBJ1-3,few,TGTGCCAGCTCAACTCGGACAGGGGTGCATGCTGGAAACACCATATATTTT,CASSTRTGVHAGNTIYF
TRBV7-9,TRBD1,15,TRBJ1-1,many,TGTGCCAGCAGCGACGTGACAGGGTTGAACACTGAAGCTTTCTTT,CASSDVTGLNTEAFF
TRBV19,-,14,TRBJ1-6,once,TGTGCCAGTAGTCCCGGACAGAATAAGTCACCCCTCCACTTT,CASSPGQNKSPLHF
TRBV18,-,14,TRBJ2-6,-,TGTGCCAGCTCACAGGGTCCTGGGGCCAACGTCCTGACTTTC,CASSQGPGANVLTF
TRBV12-3/TRBV12-4,TRBD1,14,TRBJ1-1,many,TGTGCCAGCAGTCGACAGGGGATGGAGGGTGAAGCTTTCTTT,CASSRQGMEGEAFF
TRBV12-3/TRBV12-4,-,13,TRBJ2-5,few,TGTGCCACAAAATTGGGGCAGCAAGAGACCCAGTACTTC,CATKLGQQETQYF
TRBV18,TRBD2,17,TRBJ2-3,-,TGTGCCAGCTCACCACTGATGCTAGCGGGGAGCACAGATACGCAGTATTTT,CASSPLMLAGSTDTQYF
TRBV2,-,14,TRBJ2-7,many,TGTGCCAGCAGCCCCCAAGGGCGTGGAAGCGAGCAGTACTTC,CASSPQGRGSEQYF
TRBV7-2,-,16,TRBJ1-3,few,TGTGCCAGCAGCTTATCTACAGGATATGGTGGAAACACCATATATTTT,CASSLSTGYGGNTIYF
TRBV5-4,TRBD1,15,TRBJ2-7,-,TGTGCCAGCAGCTACGGACAGGGGGCCCTTAGCGAGCAGTACTTC,CASSYGQGALSEQYF